Below, 9 T cell receptor beta chains from the same sample are listed, as sequenced in a study of T-cell reconstitution after alpha-beta-depleted transplantation in children. This sample's TCRbeta library carried unique molecular identifier barcodes. TCRdb redid the calling of the PCR reads with MiXCR, one entry per CDR3 protein. The sample has hundreds of thousands of distinct CDR3 sequences, under 12% seen once. The starting material was PBMCs from the stem cell graft donor, obtained from the stem cell graft. The source of these receptors is a human donor who donated a stem cell graft to a child with acute myeloid leukemia.

The chain combines TRBV20-1 with TRBJ1-4, with 7 bases aligning to TRBD1. The CDR3 loop spans 16 amino acids. Germline CDR1 and CDR2: DFQATT and SNEGSKA (reference sequence). Trimming at V came to 1 base and at J to 5 bases, leaving 10 bases not matched to a gene. The CDR3 nucleotides read TGCAGTGCTAGAGTTTGGGGGACAGCCGGAAATGAAAAACTGTTTTTT. Protein sequence: CSARVWGTAGNEKLFF.

This clonotype has at least ten counts. The chain recombines TRBV4-3 with TRBJ2-1; possibly TRBD1 or TRBD2 for D (5 bases each). The CDR3 has 12 residues. Germline V gene sequence: CDR1 LGHNA, CDR2 YSLEER. V lost 4 bases and J 9 bases, leaving 10 bases between the germline ends. DNA of the CDR3: TGCGCCAGCAGCCCCCTTGGGGGTGAGCAGTTCTTC. This sequence encodes CASSPLGGEQFF.

This clonotype was seen a few times. CDR3 loop: CSANTGDYEQYF. The CDR3 nucleotides are TGCAGCGCTAACACAGGGGACTACGAGCAGTACTTC. The chain is built from TRBV29-1 and TRBJ2-7, with TRBD1 identical over 7 bases. J lost 3 bases, V lost 7 bases, and 6 bases had no gene match. Germline V gene sequence: CDR1 SQVTM, CDR2 ANQGSEA. The CDR3 extends over 12 amino acids.

In its sample, this clonotype ranks as medium-sized. The gene calls are TRBV12-3 or TRBV12-4 and TRBJ1-1, with 7 bases lining up with TRBD1. The V segment lost 5 bases and the J segment 5 bases; nucleotides outside the gene matches: 8. The CDR3 consists of 14 residues. The CDR3 here is CASSPRQGRTEAFF. CDR3 DNA sequence: TGTGCCAGCAGTCCCAGACAGGGTCGGACTGAAGCTTTCTTT.

Here the CDR3 reads CSARPAASGYEQYF. CDR3 in DNA: TGCAGTGCTAGACCGGCCGCTTCTGGATACGAGCAGTACTTC. This sequence joins TRBV20-1 and TRBJ2-7; D gene unclear. Trimming took 2 bases from V and 4 from J, leaving 15 bases between them. CDR3 length: 14 residues. Germline V CDR1 and CDR2: DFQATT, SNEGSKA (reference sequence).

The table lists this clonotype with many counts. The chain carries TRBV5-1 and TRBJ2-1; tentative D call: TRBD2 (6 bases). V was pared by 3 bases and J by 4 bases, with 11 bases between. Germline V gene lookup returns CDR1 SGHRS and CDR2 YFSETQ. This CDR3 region has 14 residues. The CDR3 DNA sequence: TGCGCCAGCAGCTCCTCCGGGGGTTACAATGAGCAGTTCTTC. This encodes CASSSSGGYNEQFF.

This clonotype was seen at least ten times. This sequence joins TRBV4-3 and TRBJ2-1; TRBD1 is a possible D gene (6 bases). Trimming left V 0 bases short and J 5 bases short, with 17 bases between. The germline V gene encodes CDR1 LGHNA and CDR2 YSLEER. This CDR3 has 17 amino acids. In DNA form, the CDR3 reads TGCGCCAGCAGCCAAGATCTGGGGGCAGGGTTAAACAATGAGCAGTTCTTC. Protein: CASSQDLGAGLNNEQFF.

V gene TRBV29-1 combines with J gene TRBJ2-7; TRBD1 matches at 7 bases. V shed 7 bases, J shed 2 bases, and the junction held 14 bases outside the gene matches. The CDR3 is 15 residues long. In germline, CDR1 is SQVTM, CDR2 ANQGSEA. CDR3: CSAWALGGQTYEQYF. In DNA form, the CDR3 reads TGCAGCGCCTGGGCCCTAGGGGGACAGACCTACGAGCAGTACTTC.

This clonotype has a handful of counts. The chain links TRBV12-3 or TRBV12-4 to TRBJ1-1; D gene uncertain. The CDR3 contains 14 residues. V was clipped by 7 bases and J by 1 base, with 13 bases between them. CDR3 sequence (DNA): TGTGCCAGCAATATTCTCGGAGGGAACACTGAAGCTTTCTTT. Amino acids: CASNILGGNTEAFF.